This T cell receptor (beta chain) is drawn from a study of T cells in Graves' hyperthyroidism and ophthalmopathy. Whole-study context: Initial diagnosis, before any treatment, was when peripheral blood was collected. Broader study findings: Blood also carried most thyroid clonotypes expanded above 0.001.

Clinicians diagnosed patients from clinical symptoms, serum thyroxine and TRAb, thyroid ultrasound and orbital computed tomography. This CDR3 is 13 amino acids long. Looked up from germline, CDR1 is SGHAT and CDR2 is FQNNGV. Trimming left V 4 bases short and J 8 bases short, with 14 bases between. Amplified TCR beta CDR3 regions derived from RNA transcripts. The HTBI primer set served for first-round RT-PCR of the TCR CDR3. TCRdb re-analysed the multiplex PCR reads in MiXCR, keeping a single row per CDR3 protein. The table includes about 250,000 distinct CDR3 sequences, roughly 22% detected once. This clonotype showed up many times. The antigen remains undetermined.

This TCR came from a man aged 30 to 45 with Graves' ophthalmopathy. The sample was blood. J is TRBJ1-2 and V is TRBV11-2; no reliable D call. The CDR3 reads CASSSDGFGGYTF. For the CDR3, the DNA is TGTGCCAGCAGCTCGGACGGGTTTGGAGGCTACACCTTC.